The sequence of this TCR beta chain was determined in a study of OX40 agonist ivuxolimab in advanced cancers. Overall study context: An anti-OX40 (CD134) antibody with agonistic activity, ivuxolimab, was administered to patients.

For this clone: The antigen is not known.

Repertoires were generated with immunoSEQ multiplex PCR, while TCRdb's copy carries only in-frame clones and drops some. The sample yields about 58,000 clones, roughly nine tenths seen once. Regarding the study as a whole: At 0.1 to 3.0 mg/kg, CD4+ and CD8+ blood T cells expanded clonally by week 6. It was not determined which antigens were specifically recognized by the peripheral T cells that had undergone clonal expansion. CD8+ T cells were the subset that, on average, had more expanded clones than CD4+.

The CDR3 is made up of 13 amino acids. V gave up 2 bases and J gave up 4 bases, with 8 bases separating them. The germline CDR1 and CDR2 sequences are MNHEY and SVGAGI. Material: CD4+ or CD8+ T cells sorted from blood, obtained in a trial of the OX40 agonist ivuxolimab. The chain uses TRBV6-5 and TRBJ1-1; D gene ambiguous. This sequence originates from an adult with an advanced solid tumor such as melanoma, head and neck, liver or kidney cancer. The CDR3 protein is CASSYMVGTEAFF. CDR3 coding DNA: TGTGCCAGCAGTTACATGGTTGGCACTGAAGCTTTCTTT.